This is a list of T cell receptor beta chains from one sample in a study of T cell responses to AZD1222 COVID-19 vaccine. Here immunoSEQ multiplex PCR was the method, and the copy in TCRdb shows in-frame clones only, minus some. The sample lists over 100,000 clones, roughly 90% occurring once. The source material was peripheral blood, sampled on day 0 of AZD1222 vaccination. Source of these receptors: an adult in good health. Each CDR3 is given with its conserved first and last residue. D genes are given only for firm matches. Size is stated for part of the rows, as once, few or many counts, or as a class when the clone is expanded.

J: TRBJ2-4; V: TRBV2; D: TRBD2; size: -; DNA: TGTGCCAGCAGGCCGACTAGCGGGAGAAGGTTAGACATTCAGTACTTC; CDR3: CASRPTSGRRLDIQYF
J: TRBJ1-1; V: TRBV11-3; D: -; size: -; DNA: TGTGCCAGCAGCTTAGCCGGACAGATGGGAACTGAAGCTTTCTTT; CDR3: CASSLAGQMGTEAFF
J: TRBJ2-2; V: TRBV7-3; D: TRBD1; size: -; DNA: TGTGCCAGCAGCGGGACAGGGGAGACCGGGGAGCTGTTTTTT; CDR3: CASSGTGETGELFF
J: TRBJ1-5; V: TRBV11-3; D: -; size: -; DNA: TGTGCCAGCAGCCCATCGGGACCTCCGAATCAGCCCCAGCATTTT; CDR3: CASSPSGPPNQPQHF
J: TRBJ1-4; V: TRBV6-6; D: -; size: -; DNA: TGTGCCAGCAGTTACTTTGGGGGGGTTAATGAAAAACTGTTTTTT; CDR3: CASSYFGGVNEKLFF
J: TRBJ1-6; V: TRBV7-8; D: -; size: -; DNA: TGTGCCAGCAGCTTAGCGGGTAGGGGTGGATCACCCCTCCACTTT; CDR3: CASSLAGRGGSPLHF
J: TRBJ1-3; V: TRBV5-1; D: -; size: -; DNA: TGCGCCAGCAGCTTTATTGGGATCTCTGGAAACACCATATATTTT; CDR3: CASSFIGISGNTIYF
J: TRBJ1-2; V: TRBV2; D: -; size: once; DNA: TGTGCCAGCAGCGGGCTTGGGGGTCTTTGGACCTTC; CDR3: CASSGLGGLWTF
J: TRBJ2-4; V: TRBV11-3; D: TRBD1; size: -; DNA: TGTGCCAGCAGCCCCCGGACAGGAGTTATTCAGTACTTC; CDR3: CASSPRTGVIQYF
J: TRBJ2-5; V: TRBV5-1; D: TRBD1; size: -; DNA: TGCGCCAGCAGCTCGGGACAGGGAGTATGGGGACAAGAGACCCAGTACTTC; CDR3: CASSSGQGVWGQETQYF
J: TRBJ1-3; V: TRBV5-5; D: -; size: -; DNA: TGTGCCAGCAGCCTCCTTCCCCGCTCTGGAAACACCATATATTTT; CDR3: CASSLLPRSGNTIYF
J: TRBJ2-3; V: TRBV19; D: -; size: -; DNA: TGTGCCAGCAGGACAGTAGCCACAGATACGCAGTATTTT; CDR3: CASRTVATDTQYF
J: TRBJ1-5; V: TRBV6-1; D: -; size: -; DNA: TGTGCCAGCAGTGACAGGGCTGGGGAGCCCCAGCATTTT; CDR3: CASSDRAGEPQHF
J: TRBJ1-2; V: TRBV19; D: -; size: -; DNA: TGTGCCAGTAGTTCGGCCCCACTGACAACTAACTATGGCTACACCTTC; CDR3: CASSSAPLTTNYGYTF
J: TRBJ1-1; V: TRBV12-3/TRBV12-4; D: -; size: -; DNA: TGTGCCAGCACCGCAAGACAGTACACTGAAGCTTTCTTT; CDR3: CASTARQYTEAFF
J: TRBJ1-5; V: TRBV30; D: TRBD1; size: -; DNA: TGTGCCTGGAGCGAACGCGGACAGGGAGACCATCAGCCCCAGCATTTT; CDR3: CAWSERGQGDHQPQHF
J: TRBJ1-6; V: TRBV5-5; D: -; size: -; DNA: TGTGCCAGCAGCTTGGGTATTAATTCACCCCTCCACTTT; CDR3: CASSLGINSPLHF
J: TRBJ1-2; V: TRBV6-5; D: -; size: -; DNA: TGTGCCAGCAGCCTCGGAGGGTTCGGCTATGGCTACACCTTC; CDR3: CASSLGGFGYGYTF
J: TRBJ1-2; V: TRBV7-8; D: TRBD1; size: -; DNA: TGTGCCAGCAGCTCGTTACCGGGTCAGGGGGGCCATGGCTACACCTTC; CDR3: CASSSLPGQGGHGYTF
J: TRBJ1-2; V: TRBV6-1; D: TRBD1; size: -; DNA: TGTGCCAGCAGTGAAGAGGTCAGGGGGCGAGGCTACACCTTC; CDR3: CASSEEVRGRGYTF
J: TRBJ2-3; V: TRBV11-3; D: -; size: -; DNA: TGTGCCAGCAGCTTAAGAGACGTCGCCGGCACAGATACGCAGTATTTT; CDR3: CASSLRDVAGTDTQYF
J: TRBJ1-4; V: TRBV6-1; D: -; size: -; DNA: TGTGCCAGCAGTGAAGGAATGGACCAAGGAGAAAAACTGTTTTTT; CDR3: CASSEGMDQGEKLFF
J: TRBJ2-3; V: TRBV11-3; D: TRBD2; size: -; DNA: TGTGCCAGCAGCCCTCATGGACTAGTGGTAGCAGATACGCAGTATTTT; CDR3: CASSPHGLVVADTQYF
J: TRBJ1-2; V: TRBV15; D: -; size: -; DNA: TGTGCCACCAGCAGAGATGGGGAATGGTATGGCTACACCTTC; CDR3: CATSRDGEWYGYTF
J: TRBJ1-2; V: TRBV2; D: TRBD1; size: -; DNA: TGTGCCAGCAAACACGACAGGGATCGGGGCTATGGCTACACCTTC; CDR3: CASKHDRDRGYGYTF
J: TRBJ2-2; V: TRBV18; D: -; size: -; DNA: TGTGCCAGCTCACCCCTCGGGCGGAGTAACACCGGGGAGCTGTTTTTT; CDR3: CASSPLGRSNTGELFF
J: TRBJ2-7; V: TRBV2; D: -; size: -; DNA: TGTGCCAGCAGAACAGGCTCCTACGAGCAGTACTTC; CDR3: CASRTGSYEQYF
J: TRBJ2-3; V: TRBV18; D: TRBD1; size: -; DNA: TGTGCCAGCTCACCACCGGACAGGGGGAGGGCAGATACGCAGTATTTT; CDR3: CASSPPDRGRADTQYF
J: TRBJ1-1; V: TRBV28; D: -; size: -; DNA: TGTGCCAGCAGTTTACCGCCCCTGGGCAACACTGAAGCTTTCTTT; CDR3: CASSLPPLGNTEAFF
J: TRBJ1-2; V: TRBV7-2; D: -; size: once; DNA: TGTGCCAGCAGCCGGGACGCCAACTATGGCTACACCTTC; CDR3: CASSRDANYGYTF
J: TRBJ1-2; V: TRBV15; D: -; size: -; DNA: TGTGCCACCAGCAGAGGAGGGACGGGAGGCTATGGCTACACCTTC; CDR3: CATSRGGTGGYGYTF
J: TRBJ2-6; V: TRBV29-1; D: TRBD1; size: -; DNA: TGCAGCGTCGGACAGGGCTCTGGGGCCAACGTCCTGACTTTC; CDR3: CSVGQGSGANVLTF
J: TRBJ1-1; V: TRBV24-1; D: -; size: few; DNA: TGTGCCACCAGACTAGCGTTGTTGAACACTGAAGCTTTCTTT; CDR3: CATRLALLNTEAFF
J: TRBJ1-2; V: TRBV29-1; D: -; size: -; DNA: TGCAGCGTTGTTGGCGGTTCTGGCTACACCTTC; CDR3: CSVVGGSGYTF
J: TRBJ1-2; V: TRBV29-1; D: -; size: -; DNA: TGCAGCGTTGTAACGGGATCAAACTATGGCTACACCTTC; CDR3: CSVVTGSNYGYTF
J: TRBJ1-2; V: TRBV9; D: -; size: -; DNA: TGTGCCAGCAGCGCCGACCCCGCGCCCCGAGGGTATGGCTACACCTTC; CDR3: CASSADPAPRGYGYTF
J: TRBJ1-2; V: TRBV5-4; D: TRBD1; size: -; DNA: TGTGCCAGCAGCTTAACACCGGGACAGCGGAATGGCTACACCTTC; CDR3: CASSLTPGQRNGYTF
J: TRBJ1-2; V: TRBV9; D: -; size: -; DNA: TGTGCCAGCAGAGACCGGAGTAGCGGCTACACCTTC; CDR3: CASRDRSSGYTF
J: TRBJ1-5; V: TRBV7-2; D: TRBD1; size: -; DNA: TGTGCCAGCAGCAAGGACAGGCTTAGCAATCAGCCCCAGCATTTT; CDR3: CASSKDRLSNQPQHF
J: TRBJ2-3; V: TRBV2; D: TRBD2; size: -; DNA: TGTGCCAGCAACCGGGAGGGCGGGGGGCACCTCACTAGCACAGATACGCAGTATTTT; CDR3: CASNREGGGHLTSTDTQYF
J: TRBJ2-4; V: TRBV7-9; D: TRBD1; size: -; DNA: TGTGCCAGCAGTGCGACAGGGGTGAGGGTAGCCAAAAACATTCAGTACTTC; CDR3: CASSATGVRVAKNIQYF
J: TRBJ2-7; V: TRBV11-2; D: TRBD2; size: once; DNA: TGTGCCAGCAGCCCCACGAGACGGGGGGGCGAGCAGTACTTC; CDR3: CASSPTRRGGEQYF
J: TRBJ1-6; V: TRBV28; D: TRBD1; size: -; DNA: TGTGCCAGCAGCTCCGGACAGGGTGGCTCACCCCTCCACTTT; CDR3: CASSSGQGGSPLHF
J: TRBJ2-2; V: TRBV7-2; D: -; size: -; DNA: TGTGCCAGCAGCCCCTTAGCCACCGGGGAGCTGTTTTTT; CDR3: CASSPLATGELFF
J: TRBJ2-5; V: TRBV7-8; D: TRBD2; size: once; DNA: TGTGCCAGCAGCTTAAGGTGGACTAGCGCACAAGAGACCCAGTACTTC; CDR3: CASSLRWTSAQETQYF
J: TRBJ1-6; V: TRBV4-1; D: TRBD1; size: -; DNA: TGCGCCAGCAGCCGGGACAGGGGGAATTCACCCCTCCACTTT; CDR3: CASSRDRGNSPLHF
J: TRBJ2-1; V: TRBV9; D: TRBD2; size: -; DNA: TGTGCCAGCAGCGAGGCCGCGGGGGGCCTCTCCTACAATGAGCAGTTCTTC; CDR3: CASSEAAGGLSYNEQFF
J: TRBJ1-3; V: TRBV27; D: -; size: -; DNA: TGTGCCAGTAAGGGGGAGCCTGGAAACACCATATATTTT; CDR3: CASKGEPGNTIYF
J: TRBJ1-1; V: TRBV30; D: TRBD1; size: -; DNA: TGTGCCGTAGAAAGGGACAGGGGATCCGAAGCTTTCTTT; CDR3: CAVERDRGSEAFF